The 24 T cell receptor beta chains presented below share a single source sample, sequenced in a study of cytomegalovirus exposure and HLA in healthy donors. Amplification used 60 Vbeta primers and 13 Jbeta primers. The protocol was immunoSEQ multiplex PCR, while the TCRdb copy is restricted to in-frame clones and leaves out a portion. The repertoire holds about 120,000 clones, with 60% to 70% as singletons. What was sequenced was PBMCs. The receptor source for this set is a woman aged 40-49 years in good health and CMV-seropositive.

This clone was counted only a few times. The V call is TRBV4-1, the J call TRBJ2-7, with 7 bases fitting TRBD2. This CDR3 spans 18 amino acids. CDR1 is MGHRA, CDR2 YSYEKL, per germline. After removal of 3 bases from V and 2 bases from J, the junction contained 16 bases not matched to a gene. The CDR3 region is CASSQYVLALREAYEQYF. The CDR3 coding sequence is TGCGCCAGCAGCCAGTACGTTCTAGCGCTTCGGGAGGCCTACGAGCAGTACTTC.

CDR3 in amino acids: CASRGTPRDEQFF. CDR3 DNA: TGCGCCTCTCGGGGGACCCCAAGGGATGAGCAGTTCTTC. This rearrangement joins TRBV5-1 to TRBJ2-1, with a weak D call TRBD2 (6 bases). The CDR3 spans 13 residues. V shed 10 bases and J shed 8 bases, with 19 bases lying between them. CDR1 and CDR2 from the germline V gene are SGHRS and YFSETQ.

The chain recombines TRBV5-6 with TRBJ2-5; D unclear. V lost 7 bases and J lost 1, with 11 bases in between. CDR1 and CDR2 (germline): SGHDT, YYEEEE. This CDR3 comprises 13 residues. The CDR3 is CASGLVGQETQYF. As DNA, the CDR3 is TGTGCCAGCGGTCTAGTTGGCCAAGAGACCCAGTACTTC.

This clone was seen more than once but under ten times. The chain is built from TRBV7-8 and TRBJ1-5, with D unclear. The CDR3 is 16 residues long. Trimming removed 0 bases from V and 4 bases from J, with 13 bases in between. The V gene's germline CDR1 is SGHVS and CDR2 FQNEAQ. CDR3 sequence reads: CASSLAQMASNQPQHF. DNA for the CDR3: TGTGCCAGCAGCTTAGCCCAGATGGCCTCAAATCAGCCCCAGCATTTT.

J is TRBJ1-2 and V is TRBV4-1, with TRBD1 matching 9 bases. The length of the CDR3 is 15 residues. Per the germline V gene, CDR1 is MGHRA and CDR2 is YSYEKL. V was pared by 4 bases and J by 6 bases, with 9 bases of the junction left unmatched. Here the CDR3 DNA reads TGCGCCAGCAGCCGGCGGACAGGGGATTCGGATGGCTACACCTTC. Translation: CASSRRTGDSDGYTF.

This chain links TRBV19 with TRBJ1-5; 10 bases match TRBD1. Germline V CDR1 and CDR2: LNHDA, SQIVND (reference sequence). V was pared by 5 bases and J by 3 bases, with 16 bases of the junction left unmatched. The CDR3 has 19 residues. This CDR3 is CASSPRKGDRGGPNQPQHF. The CDR3 DNA reads TGTGCCAGTAGTCCACGTAAGGGGGACAGGGGAGGCCCCAATCAGCCCCAGCATTTT.

The gene calls are TRBV25-1 and TRBJ2-5, with 7 bases matching TRBD2. The CDR3 runs 12 residues. The germline CDR1 and CDR2 sequences are MGHDK and SYGVNS. V shed 8 bases, J shed 11 bases, and the junction held 11 bases outside the gene matches. The CDR3 loop is CASEIGAGEQYF. Here the CDR3 DNA reads TGTGCCAGCGAAATTGGGGCGGGGGAGCAGTACTTC.

V and J are TRBV4-1 and TRBJ2-1; TRBD2 matches 10 bases. The length of the CDR3 is 17 residues. The germline V gene encodes CDR1 MGHRA and CDR2 YSYEKL. The V segment lost 0 bases and the J segment 2 bases; nucleotides outside the gene matches: 4. CDR3 residues: CASSQDASGGTYNEQFF. The CDR3 bases are TGCGCCAGCAGCCAAGATGCTAGCGGGGGTACCTACAATGAGCAGTTCTTC.

The rearrangement uses TRBV6-1 and TRBJ1-1; a weak D match, TRBD1 (6 bases). Looked up from germline, CDR1 is MNHNS and CDR2 is SASEGT. CDR3 length equals 14 residues. Trimming removed 7 bases at V and 4 bases at J, with 16 bases between. In DNA form, the CDR3 reads TGTGCCAGCACGAGGGCAGGGGCGAGCACTGAAGCTTTCTTT. Translation gives CASTRAGASTEAFF.

The chain joins TRBV28 to TRBJ2-7; TRBD2 agrees at 8 bases. CDR1 and CDR2 from the germline V gene are MDHEN and SYDVKM. J was trimmed by 5 bases and V by 8 bases; bases with no gene match: 8. This CDR3 spans 13 amino acids. For the CDR3, the DNA is TGTGCCAGCCAGACCGGGGGGGGCAACGAGCAGTACTTC. Protein product: CASQTGGGNEQYF. The variable domain in full, completed from reference TRBV28 and TRBJ2-7, reads DVKVTQSSRYLVKRTGEKVFLECVQDMDHENMFWYRQDPGLGLRLIYFSYDVKMKEKGDIPEGYSVSREKKERFSLILESASTNQTSMYLCASQTGGGNEQYFGPGTRLTVT.

Points on this clone: This specimen includes other DNA sequences encoding the same CDR3. The V call is TRBV7-9, the J call TRBJ2-5; TRBD2 matches at 7 bases. This CDR3 spans 16 amino acids. The V gene's germline CDR1 is SEHNR and CDR2 FQNEAQ (reference sequence). Trimming at V came to 4 bases and at J to 0 bases, leaving 8 bases not matched to a gene. CDR3 sequence: CASSSSSGPYQETQYF. The DNA of the CDR3 is TGTGCCAGCAGCTCTTCTAGCGGACCGTACCAAGAGACCCAGTACTTC. The full variable domain, rest sourced from reference TRBV7-9 and TRBJ2-5, is DTGVSQNPRHKITKRGQNVTFRCDPISEHNRLYWYRQTLGQGPEFLTYFQNEAQLEKSRLLSDRFSAERPKGSFSTLEIQRTEQGDSAMYLCASSSSSGPYQETQYFGPGTRLLVL.

The chain links TRBV7-2 to TRBJ2-7; 10 bases fit TRBD2. CDR1 is SGHTA, CDR2 FQGNSA, per germline. J was trimmed by 5 bases and V by 5 bases; bases with no gene match: 9. This CDR3 region has 15 residues. As DNA, the CDR3 is TGTGCCAGCAGCAGCCTAGCGGGAGAAAGAAACGAGCAGTACTTC. Amino acids: CASSSLAGERNEQYF.

This rearrangement joins TRBV7-9 to TRBJ2-3, with 11 positions matching TRBD2. Losses at the gene ends were 1 base for V and 0 bases for J; bases not matched to a gene: 0. Per germline, CDR1 SEHNR and CDR2 FQNEAQ (reference sequence). The length of the CDR3 is 16 residues. CDR3 nucleotides: TGTGCCAGCAGCTTAGGACTAGCGGGAAGCACAGATACGCAGTATTTT. It translates to CASSLGLAGSTDTQYF.

Regarding this clone: The identical CDR3 is also encoded by other nucleotide sequences in the sample. The chain links TRBV5-1 to TRBJ1-1, with 10 positions matching TRBD1. The junction had 4 bases not matched to a gene; V was cut back by 0 bases and J by 5 bases. This CDR3 is 15 amino acids long. The V gene's germline CDR1 is SGHRS and CDR2 YFSETQ. The CDR3 DNA sequence: TGCGCCAGCAGCTTGGGGGGACAGGGGTCAACTGAAGCTTTCTTT. This codes for CASSLGGQGSTEAFF.

The chain couples TRBV2 to TRBJ2-1; TRBD1 matches at 10 bases. This CDR3 comprises 15 residues. V shed 6 bases and J 5 bases; nucleotides not matched to a gene: 7. Germline values: CDR1 SNHLY, CDR2 FYNNEI. The CDR3 DNA sequence: TGTGCCAGCAGGTCCCGGGACAGGGGTAACAATGAGCAGTTCTTC. This encodes CASRSRDRGNNEQFF.

The chain is built from TRBV5-6 and TRBJ2-7; 8 bases match TRBD1. V trimming: 3 bases; J trimming: 2 bases; junction bases outside the gene matches: 7. The CDR3 consists of 15 residues. From germline, CDR1 is SGHDT and CDR2 YYEEEE. The CDR3 loop reads CASSWPGQEAYEQYF. The CDR3 DNA reads TGTGCCAGCAGCTGGCCGGGACAGGAAGCCTACGAGCAGTACTTC.

This rearrangement joins TRBV19 to TRBJ1-1, with D possibly being TRBD1 (5 bases). The CDR3 is made up of 15 amino acids. V lost 7 bases to trimming and J lost 0 bases, with 15 bases between them. CDR1 and CDR2 from the germline V gene are LNHDA and SQIVND (reference sequence). CDR3 DNA: TGTGCCAGTACCTTACGACAGAACATGAACACTGAAGCTTTCTTT. It specifies CASTLRQNMNTEAFF.

This clone has only a few counts. At one boundary the junction diverges from the germline segment, which might be a read error. In nucleotides, the CDR3 is TGTTCCAGCAGCCCTACGGACAGGGATGACTATGGCTACACCTTC. Translated: CSSSPTDRDDYGYTF. The chain couples TRBV7-9 to TRBJ1-2, with 8 bases matching TRBD1. Germline V gene sequence: CDR1 SEHNR, CDR2 FQNEAQ (reference sequence). The CDR3 covers 15 residues.

For the CDR3, the DNA is TGCGCCAGCAGCTTGTGGGGGGGGAGTTCCGCAGATACGCAGTATTTT. As protein: CASSLWGGSSADTQYF. The chain has TRBV5-1 and TRBJ2-3, with 7 positions matching TRBD2. The germline V gene has CDR1 SGHRS and CDR2 YFSETQ. CDR3 length: 16 residues. The junction had 9 bases not matched to a gene; V was cut back by 1 base and J by 4 bases.

This clone was picked up a small number of times. The rearrangement links TRBV7-9 to TRBJ1-2; D might be TRBD1 (5 bases). V lost 5 bases to trimming and J lost 4 bases, with 17 bases between them. This CDR3 comprises 15 residues. Germline CDR1 reads SEHNR; CDR2 reads FQNEAQ (reference sequence). CDR3 DNA: TGTGCCAGCAGCCTCCAATTGGGGGGGTTCTATGGCTACACCTTC. This encodes CASSLQLGGFYGYTF.

This clone was seen more than once but under ten times. The chain has TRBV7-9 and TRBJ2-7, with 10 bases aligning to TRBD2. Germline-derived CDR1 and CDR2 are SEHNR and FQNEAQ (reference sequence). V was clipped by 4 bases and J by 2 bases; unmatched bases: 5. This CDR3 is built from 15 residues. Here the CDR3 DNA reads TGTGCCAGCAGCTCGGGACTAGCGAAACCCTACGAGCAGTACTTC. It specifies CASSSGLAKPYEQYF.

The chain is built from TRBV7-2 and TRBJ2-1; 9 bases match TRBD1. Germline trimming cut 8 bases from V and 6 bases from J; bases unmatched to any gene: 8. Germline V CDR1 and CDR2: SGHTA, FQGNSA. The length of the CDR3 is 14 residues. DNA of the CDR3: TGTGCCAGCCAACTGACAGGGGGAGTCAATGAGCAGTTCTTC. Translated: CASQLTGGVNEQFF.

The chain uses TRBV19 and TRBJ2-1; 7 positions agree with TRBD1. V shed 5 bases and J 3 bases; nucleotides not matched to a gene: 7. The germline V gene has CDR1 LNHDA and CDR2 SQIVND (reference sequence). The CDR3 consists of 15 residues. The CDR3 is CASSPGTEHYNEQFF. The CDR3 DNA sequence: TGTGCCAGTAGTCCCGGGACAGAACACTACAATGAGCAGTTCTTC.

Only a few counts were recorded for this clone. The chain employs TRBV5-6 and TRBJ1-1; weak D call: TRBD1 (6 bases). The germline gives CDR1 SGHDT, CDR2 YYEEEE. V lost 0 bases and J lost 1, with 7 bases in between. The CDR3 loop spans 14 amino acids. The CDR3 nucleotides are TGTGCCAGCAGCTTGGCCAGGGGGAACACTGAAGCTTTCTTT. Residues: CASSLARGNTEAFF. Variable domain in full (rest from reference TRBV5-6 and TRBJ1-1): DAGVTQSPTHLIKTRGQQVTLRCSPKSGHDTVSWYQQALGQGPQFIFQYYEEEERQRGNFPDRFSGHQFPNYSSELNVNALLLGDSALYLCASSLARGNTEAFFGQGTRLTVV.